This is a list of T cell receptor beta chains from one sample in a study of shared clonotypes between healthy human individuals. Some clones are missing from TCRdb's copy, which holds only in-frame ones; the method was immunoSEQ multiplex PCR. The sample includes hundreds of thousands of clones, 60% to 80% of them seen just once. The specimen sequenced was PBMCs. The receptors here all came from a woman in her forties in good health. Some clones in this sample may be carry-over from other donors' samples. Each CDR3 is given with its conserved first and last residue. D genes are given only for firm matches. For some rows the clone size is stated as once, few or many, or as a class when expanded; others skip it.

TRBV9	TRBJ1-1	-	-	CASSVASGLTTEAFF	TGTGCCAGCAGCGTAGCTTCTGGGCTAACAACTGAAGCTTTCTTT
TRBV11-2	TRBJ2-7	-	-	CASSLDSVGPYEQYF	TGTGCCAGCAGCTTGGATAGTGTGGGTCCCTACGAGCAGTACTTC
TRBV30	TRBJ1-5	-	many	CAWSVRGGQPQHF	TGTGCCTGGAGTGTACGCGGGGGACAGCCCCAGCATTTT
TRBV11-2	TRBJ2-7	TRBD1	once	CASSYNTGDEQYF	TGTGCCAGCAGCTACAATACAGGGGACGAGCAGTACTTC
TRBV19	TRBJ1-5	-	-	CASTQYSNQPQHF	TGTGCCAGCACACAATATAGCAATCAGCCCCAGCATTTT
TRBV19	TRBJ2-1	-	-	CASSWGWGEQFF	TGTGCCAGTAGTTGGGGGTGGGGTGAGCAGTTCTTC
TRBV29-1	TRBJ2-5	TRBD2	-	CSVSLEGGQETQYF	TGCAGCGTTTCTTTAGAGGGAGGGCAGGAGACCCAGTACTTC
TRBV4-1	TRBJ2-1	-	-	CASSQGTQGPSENEQFF	TGCGCCAGCAGCCAAGGTACTCAGGGGCCTTCCGAAAATGAGCAGTTCTTC
TRBV6-6	TRBJ1-1	-	-	CASSYPGGARSPEAFF	TGTGCCAGCAGTTACCCCGGGGGGGCGCGAAGCCCTGAAGCTTTCTTT
TRBV29-1	TRBJ2-7	-	once	CSVEDSPYEQYF	TGCAGCGTTGAAGATTCCCCCTACGAGCAGTACTTC
TRBV10-2	TRBJ1-5	-	-	CASSRDNNQPQHF	TGCGCCAGCAGTCGGGACAACAATCAGCCCCAGCATTTT
TRBV29-1	TRBJ1-2	TRBD1	-	CSVEGPGQGRFGYTF	TGCAGCGTTGAAGGTCCGGGACAGGGACGGTTTGGCTACACCTTC
TRBV28	TRBJ2-1	-	-	CARPQGRITNEQFF	TGTGCCAGACCCCAGGGGCGAATAACCAATGAGCAGTTCTTC
TRBV25-1	TRBJ1-5	-	-	CASSGPGLSNQPQHF	TGTGCCAGCAGTGGCCCGGGGTTAAGCAATCAGCCCCAGCATTTT
TRBV7-8	TRBJ1-4	-	-	CASSRGQMGIDEKLFF	TGTGCCAGCAGCCGAGGACAGATGGGGATTGATGAAAAACTGTTTTTT
TRBV10-3	TRBJ1-5	-	-	CAIAEGFGQPQHF	TGTGCCATCGCCGAGGGGTTCGGTCAGCCCCAGCATTTT
TRBV4-1	TRBJ1-1	-	many	CASSPPKGRAHTEAFF	TGCGCCAGCAGCCCACCCAAGGGACGGGCGCATACTGAAGCTTTCTTT
TRBV7-8	TRBJ2-2	-	many	CASSSGVLYTGELFF	TGTGCCAGCAGCTCAGGGGTCCTATACACCGGGGAGCTGTTTTTT
TRBV9	TRBJ2-7	-	few	CASSVGLANYEQYF	TGTGCCAGCAGCGTAGGGCTAGCGAACTACGAGCAGTACTTC
TRBV19	TRBJ2-1	TRBD2	once	CASSTSGRALGEQFF	TGTGCCAGTAGTACTAGCGGGAGAGCGCTTGGTGAGCAGTTCTTC
TRBV29-1	TRBJ1-2	-	-	CSVELWFSNYGYTF	TGCAGCGTTGAACTTTGGTTTTCTAACTATGGCTACACCTTC
TRBV7-9	TRBJ2-7	TRBD2	-	CASSTLGLADSYEQYF	TGTGCCAGCAGCACTCTAGGACTAGCGGACTCCTACGAGCAGTACTTC